The present T cell receptor beta chain was sequenced within a study of tumor and adjacent non-tumor tissue in lung cancer. About the study: There were some 11 adenocarcinoma, a couple of squamous cell carcinoma and 1 small cell lung cancer cases. Points from the study as a whole: Tumor tissue had significantly higher TCR diversity than normal lung. Top 100 clones took a larger repertoire share in normal lung. Shorter survival was associated with higher TCR diversity in tumors.

Three rounds of nested PCR, following a modified ARM-PCR protocol, produced the TCRbeta library. TCRdb ran MiXCR on the multiplex PCR reads and lists one entry per CDR3 protein. The table shows some 120,000 distinct CDR3 sequences, with roughly 67% occurring only once. J lost 3 bases, V lost 5 bases, and 9 bases had no gene match. This CDR3 has 15 amino acids. RNA was extracted from bulk tissue without any cell sorting. This clonotype appeared many times. No antigen is known for it. The chain couples TRBV12-3 or TRBV12-4 to TRBJ2-7; 8 positions match TRBD1. Sequencing input: lung tumor tissue. The sequence came from a man aged 25 to 40 with non-small cell lung cancer. CDR3 amino acids: CASSLTGDTHYEQYF. CDR3 bases: TGTGCCAGCAGTCTGACAGGGGACACTCACTACGAGCAGTACTTC.